This TCR beta chain was recovered during a study of identical twins. About this clonotype: What it binds is not known.

CDR3 length equals 18 residues. The J segment lost 4 bases and the V segment lost 2 bases, leaving 14 bases of the junction unmatched. Findings and limits, study-wide: For zero-insertion analyses, partial confounding could come from invariant MAIT and iNKT cells. Reduced insertions were recorded for abundant cord blood beta clonotypes, with no such pattern in memory repertoires. Twins' surplus sharing was weaker for beta out-of-frame sequences.

TCRdb analysed the 5' RACE reads with MiXCR anew, one entry per CDR3 protein. Among 1,800,000 or so distinct CDR3 sequences listed, around 29% were seen once. The sequencing sample was made of cord blood. The clonotype was recovered from a newborn girl in good health. The chain is built from TRBV12-3 or TRBV12-4 and TRBJ2-1; TRBD2 aligns across 7 bases. CDR3 loop: CASSLRFQLAGVYNEQFF. As DNA, the CDR3 is TGTGCCAGCAGTTTAAGATTCCAGTTGGCGGGAGTATACAATGAGCAGTTCTTC.